The 29 T cell receptor beta chains given below trace back to one sample, sequenced in a study of OX40 agonist ivuxolimab in advanced cancers. The method was immunoSEQ multiplex PCR; TCRdb's version includes in-frame clones alone and lacks a portion of them. In the table there are 75,000 to 95,000 clones, under 85% of which are singletons. Sample: CD4+ or CD8+ T cells sorted from blood, taken in a trial of the OX40 agonist ivuxolimab. The receptors were gathered from an adult with an advanced solid tumor such as melanoma, head and neck, liver or kidney cancer.

V usage is TRBV25-1 and J usage is TRBJ2-2; 8 bases agree with TRBD1. Per germline, CDR1 MGHDK and CDR2 SYGVNS. Trimming cost V 4 bases and J 0 bases; bases outside gene matches: 4. The CDR3 is 16 residues long. Here the CDR3 reads CASSAQGQANTGELFF. The DNA for the CDR3 is TGTGCCAGCAGTGCCCAGGGACAGGCGAACACCGGGGAGCTGTTTTTT.

The V and J genes are TRBV5-4 and TRBJ1-1; 9 bases are shared with TRBD1. Germline values: CDR1 SGHNT, CDR2 YYREEE (reference sequence). The CDR3 consists of 14 residues. V lost 3 bases, J lost 4 bases, and 4 bases stayed unmatched. CDR3: CASSSTGGGTEAFF. CDR3 DNA: TGTGCCAGCAGCTCTACAGGGGGCGGCACTGAAGCTTTCTTT.

This sequence joins TRBV19 and TRBJ1-2; 7 nucleotides align to TRBD1. Trimming cost V 5 bases and J 9 bases; bases outside gene matches: 21. Germline assignment: CDR1 LNHDA and CDR2 SQIVND (reference sequence). The CDR3 loop spans 17 amino acids. CDR3 protein: CASSPPTLGGDSLSYTF. The DNA for the CDR3 is TGTGCCAGTAGTCCTCCTACTCTGGGCGGGGACAGCCTCAGCTACACCTTC.

This clone was detected a few times. The CDR3 protein is CASSERARLAGTYEQYF. CDR3 DNA sequence: TGTGCCAGCAGTGAAAGGGCCCGACTAGCGGGGACCTACGAGCAGTACTTC. The J gene is TRBJ2-7, the V gene TRBV2; TRBD2 aligns across 11 bases. The CDR3 runs to 17 residues. Germline V gene lookup returns CDR1 SNHLY and CDR2 FYNNEI. The trim removed 2 bases at V and 2 bases at J, leaving 8 bases unmatched.

CDR3 region: CASSQEAAGGANVLTF. In DNA, the CDR3 is TGCGCCAGCAGCCAAGAAGCAGCAGGGGGAGCCAACGTCCTGACTTTC. V gene TRBV4-3 combines with J gene TRBJ2-6, with 7 bases matching TRBD1. The CDR3 loop spans 16 amino acids. Germline V CDR1 and CDR2: LGHNA, YSLEER. Germline trimming cut 0 bases from V and 7 bases from J; bases unmatched to any gene: 6.

J is TRBJ1-6 and V is TRBV30; 7 bases agree with TRBD1. V was pared by 0 bases and J by 18 bases, with 5 bases of the junction left unmatched. The CDR3 totals 11 residues. Per the germline V gene, CDR1 is GTSNPN and CDR2 is SVGIG (reference sequence). The CDR3 nucleotides read TGTGCCTGGAGTGTATTAGGGGGCCCCCACTTT. Translation: CAWSVLGGPHF.

The rearrangement joins TRBV7-9 to TRBJ1-2, with D possibly matching TRBD1 (6 bases). This CDR3 is 12 amino acids long. The germline V gene encodes CDR1 SEHNR and CDR2 FQNEAQ (reference sequence). Between the trimmed V and J ends, which lost 6 bases and 1 base, there was a span of 6 bases. Here the CDR3 reads CASRDSNYGYTF. The CDR3 DNA reads TGTGCCAGCAGGGACAGTAACTATGGCTACACCTTC.

This chain links TRBV2 with TRBJ2-7, with D tentatively TRBD1 (6 bases). CDR3 size: 15 residues. Trimming took off 8 bases at V and 7 bases at J, with 24 bases between the two ends. Germline V gene lookup returns CDR1 SNHLY and CDR2 FYNNEI. This CDR3 reads CASGSPANTGKEQYF. The CDR3 DNA reads TGTGCCAGCGGCTCCCCAGCTAATACAGGGAAGGAGCAGTACTTC.

Note on this clone: One end of the junction fails to match germline, which may point to a read error. Additional DNA sequences in this sample encode the identical CDR3. V and J are TRBV5-8 and TRBJ2-7, with 8 bases fitting TRBD1. CDR3 length equals 15 residues. Germline V gene data show CDR1 as SGHTS and CDR2 as YDEGEE. The CDR3 here is CASGWTGPGLYEQYF. The CDR3 DNA follows: TGTGCCAGCGGGTGGACAGGGCCCGGACTCTACGAGCAATACTTC.

This rearrangement joins TRBV5-1 to TRBJ2-5; possible D gene TRBD2, 6 bases. CDR1 and CDR2 (germline): SGHRS, YFSETQ. V gave up 0 bases and J gave up 4 bases, with 13 bases separating them. The CDR3 has 15 residues. The CDR3 coding sequence is TGCGCCAGCAGCTTGGAACCGACTAGTTCAGAGACCCAGTACTTC. Protein product: CASSLEPTSSETQYF.

The chain recombines TRBV5-4 with TRBJ1-2; 7 nucleotides align to TRBD1. The length of the CDR3 is 14 residues. The germline V gene has CDR1 SGHNT and CDR2 YYREEE (reference sequence). The trim removed 4 bases at V and 5 bases at J, leaving 8 bases unmatched. DNA of the CDR3: TGTGCCAGCAGCCCTCCGGGACAGAGATATGGCTACACCTTC. Translation: CASSPPGQRYGYTF.

This chain joins TRBV7-2 and TRBJ2-3, with D unresolved. In germline, CDR1 is SGHTA, CDR2 FQGNSA. The CDR3 is made up of 15 amino acids. The V and J ends lost 3 bases and 2 bases respectively, with 12 bases between them. DNA of the CDR3: TGTGCCAGCAGCTTGTCTCCCCGAGACACAGATACGCAGTATTTT. This gives the protein CASSLSPRDTDTQYF.

This clone was seen more than once but under ten times. This chain joins TRBV4-1 and TRBJ1-1, with D hard to call. Per germline, CDR1 MGHRA and CDR2 YSYEKL. V dropped 2 bases and J dropped 0 bases, with 7 bases sitting between them. This CDR3 comprises 14 residues. The CDR3 spells CASSQPGMNTEAFF. The CDR3 DNA sequence: TGCGCCAGCAGCCAACCGGGGATGAACACTGAAGCTTTCTTT.

The chain joins TRBV5-1 to TRBJ1-2, with D possibly TRBD1 on 5 matching bases. V lost 0 bases and J 7 bases, leaving 10 bases between the germline ends. There are 13 residues in the CDR3. Germline CDR1 is SGHRS and CDR2 is YFSETQ. Written as DNA, the CDR3 is TGCGCCAGCAGCTTGGACTCTGGGGGTGGCTACACCTTC. It is translated as CASSLDSGGGYTF.

This chain's CDR3 is CASSRASYEQYF. The DNA of the CDR3 is TGTGCCAGCAGCAGGGCGTCCTACGAGCAGTACTTC. The chain uses TRBV6-1 and TRBJ2-7, with D perhaps TRBD1 (5 bases). The CDR3 spans 12 residues. Deletions cut 6 bases from V and 1 base from J, with 7 bases between. Germline values: CDR1 MNHNS, CDR2 SASEGT.

The genes are TRBV6-5 and TRBJ1-6; 10 nucleotides align to TRBD1. The length of the CDR3 is 15 residues. With 0 bases clipped from V and 10 bases from J, the junction kept 3 bases outside the gene matches. CDR1 MNHEY and CDR2 SVGAGI come from the germline V gene. Written as DNA, the CDR3 is TGTGCCAGCAGTTACTCAGACAGGGGGCAATCACCCCTCCACTTT. Residues: CASSYSDRGQSPLHF.

The chain joins TRBV5-1 to TRBJ1-5; D call uncertain. Germline loops: CDR1 SGHRS, CDR2 YFSETQ. CDR3 size: 13 residues. V was cut by 4 bases and J by 4 bases, with 9 bases left in between. The CDR3, as DNA: TGCGCCAGCAGCCGCGATACAAATCAGCCCCAGCATTTT. Its translation is CASSRDTNQPQHF.

The chain recombines TRBV5-1 with TRBJ1-6; 8 nucleotides line up with TRBD1. From germline, CDR1 is SGHRS and CDR2 YFSETQ. After removal of 0 bases from V and 5 bases from J, the junction contained 10 bases not matched to a gene. The CDR3 sequence is 18 residues long. Written as DNA, the CDR3 is TGCGCCAGCAGCTTGGCCGTGACAGGGGCCCTGGATAATTCACCCCTCCACTTT. Protein sequence: CASSLAVTGALDNSPLHF. The full variable domain, rest sourced from reference TRBV5-1 and TRBJ1-6, is KAGVTQTPRYLIKTRGQQVTLSCSPISGHRSVSWYQQTPGQGLQFLFEYFSETQRNKGNFPGRFSGRQFSNSRSEMNVSTLELGDSALYLCASSLAVTGALDNSPLHFGNGTRLTVT.

This clone was detected only a few times. The V call is TRBV6-5, the J call TRBJ1-2; D is unclear. Germline V CDR1 and CDR2: MNHEY, SVGAGI. Deletions cut 0 bases from V and 4 bases from J, with 6 bases between. The CDR3 runs to 13 residues. In nucleotides, the CDR3 is TGTGCCAGCAGTTACTCGAATAGCTATGGCTACACCTTC. It yields the protein CASSYSNSYGYTF.

Points on this clone: Other DNA sequences within the sample encode an identical CDR3. The CDR3 reads CASSLVQGNEQFF. The CDR3 nucleotides are TGTGCCAGCAGCCTAGTTCAGGGCAATGAGCAGTTCTTC. The chain joins TRBV5-4 to TRBJ2-1, with a tentative D call TRBD1 (5 bases). Trimming removed 4 bases from V and 6 bases from J, with 11 bases in between. CDR1 is SGHNT, CDR2 YYREEE, per germline (reference sequence). The CDR3 covers 13 residues.

A few counts support this clone. At one end the junction does not follow the germline gene, possibly because of a read error. This chain joins TRBV7-7 and TRBJ2-2; 7 bases match TRBD2. The V gene's germline CDR1 is SSHAT and CDR2 FNYEAQ (reference sequence). The CDR3 has 12 residues. The CDR3 here is CASSSGLGELFF. As DNA, the CDR3 is TGTGCTAGCAGCTCGGGACTAGGGGAGCTGTTTTTT.

The V call is TRBV7-3, the J call TRBJ2-3; 8 positions agree with TRBD1. After removal of 5 bases from V and 5 bases from J, the junction contained 9 bases not matched to a gene. This CDR3 region has 15 residues. Germline V gene lookup returns CDR1 SGHTA and CDR2 FQGTGA. The CDR3 loop is CASSRPGQAGDTQYF. The CDR3 nucleotides read TGTGCCAGCAGCCGCCCGGGACAGGCGGGAGATACGCAGTATTTT.

V gene TRBV28 combines with J gene TRBJ1-6; D call uncertain. The ends were cut back, 3 bases at V and 5 bases at J, with 5 bases in the middle. In germline, CDR1 is MDHEN, CDR2 SYDVKM. The CDR3 has 13 residues. The CDR3 spells CASSFGNNSPLHF. The CDR3 coding sequence is TGTGCCAGCAGTTTTGGTAATAATTCACCCCTCCACTTT.

The CDR3 nucleotides read TGTGCCTGGGCCAGGACTACTGAGCAGTTCTTC. Translated: CAWARTTEQFF. The V and J genes are TRBV30 and TRBJ2-1; tentative D call: TRBD2 (6 bases). Trimming removed 5 bases at V and 9 bases at J, with 11 bases between. CDR1 is GTSNPN, CDR2 SVGIG, per germline (reference sequence). The CDR3 loop spans 11 amino acids.

The V call is TRBV19, the J call TRBJ1-1; the D is unclear. This CDR3 has 14 residues. V dropped 3 bases and J dropped 0 bases, with 8 bases sitting between them. CDR1 and CDR2 from the germline V gene are LNHDA and SQIVND (reference sequence). Here the CDR3 reads CASSIGSVNTEAFF. DNA of the CDR3: TGTGCCAGTAGTATCGGCTCTGTGAACACTGAAGCTTTCTTT.

This clone was recorded a few times. The chain joins TRBV2 to TRBJ2-3; the D gene is possibly TRBD1 (6 bases). From germline, CDR1 is SNHLY and CDR2 FYNNEI. The length of the CDR3 is 14 residues. Trimming removed 5 bases from V and 4 bases from J, with 13 bases in between. The CDR3 coding sequence is TGTGCCAGCAGTTTCTTGGGGGCTCCAGATACGCAGTATTTT. It encodes CASSFLGAPDTQYF. The full variable domain, with the rest looked up from reference TRBV2 and TRBJ2-3, is EPEVTQTPSHQVTQMGQEVILRCVPISNHLYFYWYRQILGQKVEFLVSFYNNEISEKSEIFDDQFSVERPDGSNFTLKIRSTKLEDSAMYFCASSFLGAPDTQYFGPGTRLTVL.

Details on this clone: The germline gene is not matched at one end of the junction; a read error may be the cause. CDR3: CASSLGASLHYEQYF. DNA of the CDR3: TGTGCCAGCAGCTTGGGGGCTAGCCTCCACTACGAGCAGTACTTC. J is TRBJ2-7 and V is TRBV5-3; D is perhaps TRBD1 (6 bases). TRBV5-3 is given ORF status, its function remaining uncertain. CDR3 size: 15 residues.

The chain carries TRBV30 and TRBJ1-6; 8 bases agree with TRBD1. Germline-derived CDR1 and CDR2 are GTSNPN and SVGIG (reference sequence). Trimming cost V 5 bases and J 11 bases; bases outside gene matches: 2. The CDR3 is made up of 11 amino acids. The CDR3 sequence is CAWGTGPPLHF. In DNA, the CDR3 is TGTGCCTGGGGGACAGGTCCACCCCTCCACTTT.

Only one count was recorded for this clone. The chain has TRBV28 and TRBJ2-7; the D gene is possibly TRBD1 (5 bases). The CDR3 extends over 14 amino acids. V gave up 5 bases and J gave up 2 bases, with 13 bases separating them. CDR1 MDHEN and CDR2 SYDVKM come from the germline V gene. The CDR3 DNA is TGTGCCAGCAGTCCCTCAGGGTTACCCTACGAGCAGTACTTC. This codes for CASSPSGLPYEQYF.